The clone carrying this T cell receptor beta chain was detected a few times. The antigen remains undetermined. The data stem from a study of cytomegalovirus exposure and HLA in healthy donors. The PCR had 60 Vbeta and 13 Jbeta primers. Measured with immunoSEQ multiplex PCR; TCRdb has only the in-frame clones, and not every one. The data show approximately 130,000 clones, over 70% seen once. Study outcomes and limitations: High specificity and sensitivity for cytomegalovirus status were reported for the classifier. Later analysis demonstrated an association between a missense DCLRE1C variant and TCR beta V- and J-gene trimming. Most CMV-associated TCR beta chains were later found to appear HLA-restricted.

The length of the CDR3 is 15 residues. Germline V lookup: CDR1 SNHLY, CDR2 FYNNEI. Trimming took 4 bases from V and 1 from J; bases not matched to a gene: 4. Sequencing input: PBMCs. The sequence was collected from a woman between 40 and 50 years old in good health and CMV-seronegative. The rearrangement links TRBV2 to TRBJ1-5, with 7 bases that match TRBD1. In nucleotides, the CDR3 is TGTGCCAGCAGTGCGGGACAGATGAGCAATCAGCCCCAGCATTTT. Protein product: CASSAGQMSNQPQHF.